The source of this T cell receptor (beta chain) is a study of shared clonotypes between healthy human individuals. Study in general: CD8 memory received one plate per donor, CD8 naive two, CD4 memory three and CD4 naive three.

The V gene's germline CDR1 is KGHSH and CDR2 LQKENI. V lost 3 bases and J lost 11; bases outside the gene matches: 10. This CDR3 contains 14 residues. The table came from immunoSEQ multiplex PCR; TCRdb's copy has only in-frame clones and leaves some out. The profile shows about 980,000 clones, approximately 80% of them singletons. Points from the study as a whole: Sampling used blood alone; tissue repertoires probably differ.

Comments on this clone: The antigen is undetermined.

This clonotype was sampled from a man between 18 and 29 years old in good health. The V call is TRBV18, the J call TRBJ1-1; TRBD1 aligns across 9 bases. The sequencing sample was made of memory CD4+ T cells sorted from blood. The sample's subset: CD45RA-negative fraction. CDR3 coding DNA: TGTGCCAGCTCACCCTTGGACAGGGGTTTCTATGCTTTCTTT. As protein: CASSPLDRGFYAFF.